The 28 T cell receptor beta chains below come from one sample, sequenced in a study of a mutant IDH1 vaccine in newly diagnosed glioma (TCRdb year 2021). The sample's time point label is to be understood as: week 35, safety follow-up. Every vaccine dose consisted of 300 ug of a 20-mer mutant IDH1 peptide in Montanide, administered subcutaneously together with topical imiquimod. Libraries were prepared through the immunoSEQ multiplex PCR assay. The source is immuneACCESS, and TCRdb retained only in-frame sequences with V and J called. Part of the clones is not carried over; for the studies checked, unresolved V genes explain less than half of this, and the remainder is unexplained. In all, the sample holds about 68,000 clones, and approximately 84% of those were seen once. The ten largest clonotypes hold 12% of the sample. Their recognized antigens are unknown. This sample comprised PBMCs, obtained from a glioma patient whose treatment included an IDH1 peptide vaccine. All receptors come from a man aged 18 to 29 with glioma.

V is TRBV30 and J is TRBJ1-3, with a possible D match to TRBD1 (5 bases). The germline CDR1 and CDR2 sequences are GTSNPN and SVGIG (reference sequence). V dropped 8 bases and J dropped 4 bases, with 15 bases sitting between them. This CDR3 has 13 residues. The CDR3 bases are TGTGCCGGAACGCAGGGTAGCGGAAACACCATATATTTT. Translation: CAGTQGSGNTIYF.

The chain links TRBV19 to TRBJ1-5; a weak D match, TRBD1 (6 bases). CDR1 LNHDA and CDR2 SQIVND come from the germline V gene (reference sequence). CDR3 length equals 15 residues. Trimming shortened V by 7 bases and J by 6 bases, and 19 bases separated the two germline ends. CDR3 protein: CASKIRRGIGQPQHF. DNA for the CDR3: TGTGCCAGTAAAATCCGGAGGGGGATAGGTCAGCCCCAGCATTTT.

V gene TRBV14 combines with J gene TRBJ2-7; 7 bases agree with TRBD1. Germline CDR1 SGHDN, CDR2 FVKESK. The length of the CDR3 is 15 residues. Unmatched junction bases numbered 9, after V lost 5 bases and J lost 2 bases. The CDR3 region has the DNA TGTGCCAGCAGCAGAGGGACAGTTTCTCCCTACGAGCAGTACTTC. This sequence encodes CASSRGTVSPYEQYF.

This rearrangement joins TRBV12-5 to TRBJ2-2; 8 bases align to TRBD1. The CDR3 loop spans 16 amino acids. V lost 3 bases, J lost 4 bases, and 7 bases stayed unmatched. Germline CDR1 is LGHNT and CDR2 is FRNRAP. The CDR3 loop is CASGFDQGALTGELFF. The CDR3 DNA reads as TGTGCTAGTGGTTTTGACCAGGGGGCCCTCACCGGGGAGCTGTTTTTT.

This clone showed up just a few times. J is TRBJ1-1 and V is TRBV7-9; D call uncertain. Germline V gives CDR1 SEHNR, CDR2 FQNEAQ (reference sequence). This CDR3 has 12 residues. V lost 5 bases and J lost 3, with 7 bases in between. The CDR3 bases are TGTGCCAGCAGCCGCGGTTACACTGAAGCTTTCTTT. Translation: CASSRGYTEAFF.

V usage is TRBV7-2 and J usage is TRBJ2-1; perhaps TRBD2 as D (5 bases). Germline assignment: CDR1 SGHTA and CDR2 FQGNSA. The V end lost 1 base, the J end lost 0 bases, and 7 bases lay between the germline ends. The CDR3 has 15 amino acids. This CDR3 is CASSLGSGSYNEQFF. CDR3 nucleotide sequence: TGTGCCAGCAGCTTAGGAAGCGGCTCCTACAATGAGCAGTTCTTC.

The chain has TRBV9 and TRBJ2-1; tentatively, D is TRBD1 (7 bases). Germline assignment: CDR1 SGDLS and CDR2 YYNGEE. The CDR3 sequence is 17 residues long. Trimming pared 0 bases from V and 4 bases from J, leaving 17 bases between. This CDR3 reads CASSVDYGGGGYNEQFF. CDR3 in DNA: TGTGCCAGCAGCGTAGATTACGGAGGGGGCGGGTACAATGAGCAGTTCTTC.

The chain employs TRBV19 and TRBJ2-3; D call uncertain. This CDR3 region has 13 residues. V lost 2 bases, J lost 3 bases, and 6 bases lay in between. Germline V CDR1 and CDR2: LNHDA, SQIVND (reference sequence). CDR3 sequence reads: CASSIYLTDTQYF. CDR3 DNA sequence: TGTGCCAGTAGTATATACCTGACAGATACGCAGTATTTT.

V usage is TRBV7-9 and J usage is TRBJ1-1, with a possible D match to TRBD1 (5 bases). Germline V gene data show CDR1 as SEHNR and CDR2 as FQNEAQ (reference sequence). V gave up 2 bases and J gave up 0 bases, with 10 bases separating them. The CDR3 contains 15 residues. The CDR3 region is CASSLSTGLNTEAFF. In DNA, the CDR3 is TGTGCCAGCAGCTTATCTACAGGTTTGAACACTGAAGCTTTCTTT.

This chain uses TRBV4-3 with TRBJ1-1, with D possibly being TRBD1 (6 bases). This CDR3 is 16 amino acids long. Germline loops: CDR1 LGHNA, CDR2 YSLEER. V lost 4 bases and J 1 base, leaving 16 bases between the germline ends. The CDR3 DNA reads as TGCGCCAGCAGCCCCATGTTGGGGGGGGCGAACACTGAAGCTTTCTTT. This codes for CASSPMLGGANTEAFF.

The gene calls are TRBV2 and TRBJ1-1; TRBD1 matches at 7 bases. Germline CDR1 and CDR2: SNHLY and FYNNEI. The CDR3 contains 14 residues. V dropped 10 bases and J dropped 4; count of bases not matched to a gene: 12. The CDR3 is CATSKEGAGTEAFF. The CDR3 DNA reads TGTGCCACCTCAAAGGAGGGGGCGGGCACTGAAGCTTTCTTT.

This CDR3 is CASSPIPPTPTGNTEAFF. CDR3 DNA sequence: TGTGCCAGCTCACCGATTCCCCCCACGCCGACAGGGAACACTGAAGCTTTCTTT. This chain joins TRBV18 and TRBJ1-1; possible D gene TRBD1, 6 bases. The CDR3 consists of 18 residues. In germline, CDR1 is KGHSH, CDR2 LQKENI. V was trimmed by 3 bases and J by 1 base, leaving 21 bases between them.

This sequence joins TRBV5-8 and TRBJ1-1; no reliable D call. The V gene lost 1 base and the J gene lost 7 bases, with 11 bases spanning the gap. This CDR3 is built from 13 residues. Per germline, CDR1 SGHTS and CDR2 YDEGEE. This CDR3 is CASSLTGVYEAFF. As DNA, the CDR3 is TGTGCCAGCAGCTTGACCGGAGTCTATGAAGCTTTCTTT.

J is TRBJ2-1 and V is TRBV7-2; 11 bases match TRBD2. The CDR3 totals 19 residues. The J segment lost 2 bases and the V segment lost 3 bases, leaving 12 bases of the junction unmatched. CDR1 is SGHTA, CDR2 FQGNSA, per germline. Here the CDR3 DNA reads TGTGCCAGCAGCTTTTGGGGACTAGCGGCCTCAAATGCCTACAATGAGCAGTTCTTC. Its protein product is CASSFWGLAASNAYNEQFF.

The genes are TRBV6-4 and TRBJ2-5; 7 nucleotides match TRBD2. Trimming cost V 5 bases and J 2 bases; bases outside gene matches: 8. The CDR3 consists of 15 residues. Germline CDR1 MRHNA, CDR2 SNTAGT. CDR3 sequence (DNA): TGTGCCAGCAGTCCCGGGGGTAGCGGGCAAGAGACCCAGTACTTC. Its protein product is CASSPGGSGQETQYF.

The CDR3, as DNA: TGTGCCAGCAGCGCCGAGGCTAGCGGGATTGGAATTAGCACAGATACGCAGTATTTT. Translating gives CASSAEASGIGISTDTQYF. The rearrangement links TRBV5-4 to TRBJ2-3, with 9 nucleotides matching TRBD2. The CDR3 runs 19 residues. After removal of 4 bases from V and 0 bases from J, the junction contained 15 bases not matched to a gene. Germline V lookup: CDR1 SGHNT, CDR2 YYREEE (reference sequence).

The V and J genes are TRBV6-1 and TRBJ2-5; unclear D gene. The germline V and J ends were trimmed by 6 bases and 4 bases, with 18 bases remaining between them. The CDR3 consists of 15 residues. Per germline, CDR1 MNHNS and CDR2 SASEGT. CDR3 nucleotide sequence: TGTGCCAGCAGGCCAAGGTTAGGGCTGAGAGAGACCCAGTACTTC. This encodes CASRPRLGLRETQYF.

This chain uses TRBV5-6 with TRBJ1-2; D is ambiguous. Trimming shortened V by 5 bases and J by 7 bases, and 15 bases separated the two germline ends. The CDR3 spans 13 residues. CDR1 and CDR2 from the germline V gene are SGHDT and YYEEEE. DNA of the CDR3: TGTGCCAGCAGTATCCTCGGGGTAGGTGGCTACACCTTC. Residues: CASSILGVGGYTF.

CDR3 residues: CASSQDRGGLQAFF. The CDR3 DNA sequence: TGCGCCAGCAGCCAAGACAGGGGGGGCCTACAAGCTTTCTTT. The chain links TRBV4-3 to TRBJ1-1, with 7 nucleotides matching TRBD1. Losses at the gene ends were 0 bases for V and 9 bases for J; bases not matched to a gene: 7. In germline, CDR1 is LGHNA, CDR2 YSLEER. The CDR3 length is 14 residues.

V usage is TRBV11-2 and J usage is TRBJ1-1, with a weak D call TRBD1 (5 bases). The germline CDR1 and CDR2 sequences are SGHAT and FQNNGV. This CDR3 comprises 13 residues. Trimming removed 7 bases from V and 5 bases from J, with 14 bases in between. The CDR3 region is CASTIPGGTEAFF. In DNA form, the CDR3 reads TGTGCCAGCACCATACCTGGGGGGACTGAAGCTTTCTTT. The full variable domain, with the rest looked up from reference TRBV11-2 and TRBJ1-1, is EAGVAQSPRYKIIEKRQSVAFWCNPISGHATLYWYQQILGQGPKLLIQFQNNGVVDDSQLPKDRFSAERLKGVDSTLKIQPAKLEDSAVYLCASTIPGGTEAFFGQGTRLTVV.

The chain links TRBV27 to TRBJ2-7; 8 positions match TRBD2. The CDR3 extends over 15 amino acids. V was clipped by 1 base and J by 6 bases; unmatched bases: 8. The V gene's germline CDR1 is MNHEY and CDR2 SMNVEV (reference sequence). Here the CDR3 DNA reads TGTGCCAGCAGTTTATTATCGGGACTAGGGACCGAGCAGTACTTC. Translation gives CASSLLSGLGTEQYF.

This chain uses TRBV7-9 with TRBJ2-7; weak D call: TRBD1 (6 bases). V was shortened by 2 bases and J by 2 bases, with 10 bases between the two germline ends. The CDR3 totals 14 residues. CDR1 and CDR2 (germline): SEHNR, FQNEAQ (reference sequence). The CDR3: CASSLTGTTYEQYF. The CDR3 DNA follows: TGTGCCAGCAGCTTAACCGGGACAACCTACGAGCAGTACTTC.

By share of the sample, this clone is medium-sized. This sequence joins TRBV5-6 and TRBJ2-7; TRBD1 matches 10 bases. With 3 bases clipped from V and 2 bases from J, the junction kept 2 bases outside the gene matches. Germline V CDR1 and CDR2: SGHDT, YYEEEE. This CDR3 has 14 amino acids. The CDR3 nucleotides read TGTGCCAGCAGCTGGGACAGGGGACCCTACGAGCAGTACTTC. It is translated as CASSWDRGPYEQYF.

The chain is built from TRBV2 and TRBJ2-1; tentative D call: TRBD1 (6 bases). The ends were cut back, 4 bases at V and 0 bases at J, with 10 bases in the middle. The germline V gene has CDR1 SNHLY and CDR2 FYNNEI. The CDR3 covers 15 residues. CDR3 sequence reads: CASSAQGSSYNEQFF. CDR3 bases: TGTGCCAGCAGTGCTCAGGGGAGCTCCTACAATGAGCAGTTCTTC.

Written as DNA, the CDR3 is TGTGCCAGCAGTACAAATCCCTGGTATGGCTACACCTTC. It is translated as CASSTNPWYGYTF. This chain joins TRBV6-5 and TRBJ1-2; D gene ambiguous. The V and J ends lost 5 bases and 5 bases respectively, with 12 bases between them. This CDR3 has 13 amino acids. CDR1 MNHEY and CDR2 SVGAGI come from the germline V gene.

This chain links TRBV19 with TRBJ2-5; tentatively, D is TRBD1 or TRBD2 (5 bases each). Germline lookup yields CDR1 LNHDA and CDR2 SQIVND (reference sequence). V gave up 3 bases and J gave up 6 bases, with 17 bases separating them. CDR3 length: 15 amino acids. CDR3 sequence: CASSIDRGVMKTQYF. Written as DNA, the CDR3 is TGTGCCAGTAGTATTGATAGAGGGGTGATGAAGACCCAGTACTTC.

This sequence joins TRBV7-2 and TRBJ1-1; D remains ambiguous. Germline CDR1 and CDR2: SGHTA and FQGNSA. The CDR3 is 11 amino acids. Trimming removed 1 base from V and 11 bases from J, with 8 bases in between. The DNA for the CDR3 is TGTGCCAGCAGCTTAGGCGGGGTTGCTTTCTTT. It yields the protein CASSLGGVAFF.

The V gene is TRBV9, the J gene TRBJ1-2, with a possible D match to TRBD1 (5 bases). This CDR3 has 15 residues. The germline V gene encodes CDR1 SGDLS and CDR2 YYNGEE. The V end lost 5 bases, the J end lost 2 bases, and 16 bases lay between the germline ends. The CDR3 region has the DNA TGTGCCAGCAGTGCCGGGACCCTCCAAAACTATGGCTACACCTTC. Translation: CASSAGTLQNYGYTF.